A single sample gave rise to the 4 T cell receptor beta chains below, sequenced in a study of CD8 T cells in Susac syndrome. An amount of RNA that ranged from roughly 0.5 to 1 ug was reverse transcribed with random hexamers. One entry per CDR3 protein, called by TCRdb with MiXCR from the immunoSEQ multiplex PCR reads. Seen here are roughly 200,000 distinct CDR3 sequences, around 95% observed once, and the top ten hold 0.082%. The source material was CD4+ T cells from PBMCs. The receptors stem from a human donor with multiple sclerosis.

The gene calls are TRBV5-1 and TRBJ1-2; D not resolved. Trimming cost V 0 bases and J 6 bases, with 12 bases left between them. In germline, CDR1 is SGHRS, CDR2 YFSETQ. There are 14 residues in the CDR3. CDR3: CASSLEGRRNGYTF. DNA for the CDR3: TGCGCCAGCAGCTTGGAGGGCAGGCGGAATGGCTACACCTTC.

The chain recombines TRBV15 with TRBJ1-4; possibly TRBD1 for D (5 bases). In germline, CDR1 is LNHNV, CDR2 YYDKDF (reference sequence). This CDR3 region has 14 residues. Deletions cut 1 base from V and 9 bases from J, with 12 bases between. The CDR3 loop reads CATSRGGTDKKLFF. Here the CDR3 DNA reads TGTGCCACCAGCAGAGGGGGGACGGACAAAAAACTGTTTTTT. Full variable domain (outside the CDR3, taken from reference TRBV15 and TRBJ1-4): DAMVIQNPRYQVTQFGKPVTLSCSQTLNHNVMYWYQQKSSQAPKLLFHYYDKDFNNEADTPDNFQSRRPNTSFCFLDIRSPGLGDTAMYLCATSRGGTDKKLFFGSGTQLSVL.

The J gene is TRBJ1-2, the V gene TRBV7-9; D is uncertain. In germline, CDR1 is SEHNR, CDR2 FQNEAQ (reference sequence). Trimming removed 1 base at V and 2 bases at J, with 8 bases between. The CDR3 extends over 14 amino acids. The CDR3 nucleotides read TGTGCCAGCAGCTTAGGGGGTTTGAACTATGGCTACACCTTC. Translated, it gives CASSLGGLNYGYTF.

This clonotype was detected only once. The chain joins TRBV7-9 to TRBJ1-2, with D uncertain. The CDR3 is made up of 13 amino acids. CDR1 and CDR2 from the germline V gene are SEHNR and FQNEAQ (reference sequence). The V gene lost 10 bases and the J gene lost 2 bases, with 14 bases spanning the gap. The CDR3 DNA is TGTGCCATCGAGAGGAACTCAAACTATGGCTACACCTTC. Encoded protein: CAIERNSNYGYTF.